The source of this T cell receptor beta chain is a study of T-cell reconstitution after alpha-beta-depleted transplantation in children. General study points: Surviving recipient T cells and thymic progenitors accounted for the high day-60 TCRbeta diversity observed in some patients.

The TCRbeta library incorporated unique molecular identifiers. TCRdb redid the calling of the PCR reads with MiXCR, one entry per CDR3 protein. The sample contains approximately 1,000,000 distinct CDR3 sequences, about 30% of which appear only once. In the case of this clonotype: Its matching antigen is unknown.

The CDR3 has 15 residues. After removal of 6 bases from V and 2 bases from J, the junction contained 5 bases not matched to a gene. Germline CDR1 and CDR2: SEHNR and FQNEAQ (reference sequence). This sequence originates from a boy under two years old who had a stem cell transplant for SCID, so the T cells may come from the graft donor. The source was PBMCs, mostly from graft donor cells, collected 360 days after TCRalphabeta/CD19-depleted stem cell transplant. The chain uses TRBV7-9 and TRBJ2-2; TRBD2 matches at 8 bases. The CDR3 DNA follows: TGTGCCAGCAGAATTAGCGGGGTCAACACCGGGGAGCTGTTTTTT. Protein product: CASRISGVNTGELFF.